The T cell receptor beta chain under discussion was sequenced for a study of blood T cell repertoires in COVID-19. Study at large: Samples of COVID-19 (acute and convalescent) were obtained from the United States, Italy and Spain. PBMCs, B-cell-depleted T cells, or T cells provided the cDNA or gDNA that made up the material.

TCRdb keeps only in-frame clones here, not all; method: immunoSEQ multiplex PCR. The sample lists about 180,000 clones; over 65% were seen once. Seattle-derived patients entered the study during active infection and were followed longitudinally. Germline values: CDR1 SGHKS, CDR2 YYEKEE (reference sequence). The CDR3 has 16 residues. After removal of 4 bases from V and 3 bases from J, the junction contained 8 bases not matched to a gene. Source material: peripheral blood. The chain couples TRBV5-5 to TRBJ1-1; TRBD1 matches at 11 bases. This receptor was identified in a person between 65 and 80 years old with COVID-19, enrolled during active disease. CDR3 protein: CASSLRTGGKDTEAFF. The CDR3 bases are TGTGCCAGCAGCCTCAGGACAGGGGGCAAGGACACTGAAGCTTTCTTT.